One and the same sample provided the 17 T cell receptor beta chains below, sequenced in a study of graft-versus-host responses after intestinal transplantation (dated by TCRdb to the early 2020s). The library was produced with the immunoSEQ multiplex PCR assay. TCRdb took over this immuneACCESS table, retaining in-frame rearrangements with V and J assigned. Such tables are incomplete; in checked studies, under half of the missing clones stem from an unresolved V gene, and the remainder is unexplained. The sample profile shows 29,000 or so clones; 87% of them were found once. Approximately 10% of the sample is held by the ten biggest clonotypes. The specimen comprised PBMCs, sampled nearly 470 days after intestinal transplantation. The receptor set was obtained from a human patient who received an intestinal transplant, so some T cells may come from the graft donor.

The chain joins TRBV11-2 to TRBJ2-3; D gene ambiguous. Between the trimmed V and J ends, which lost 2 bases and 2 bases, there was a span of 14 bases. The germline gives CDR1 SGHAT, CDR2 FQNNGV. This CDR3 spans 16 amino acids. Here the CDR3 DNA reads TGTGCCAGCAGCTTATATACAGCCTTCTCCACAGATACGCAGTATTTT. It specifies CASSLYTAFSTDTQYF.

The chain joins TRBV11-3 to TRBJ2-1; TRBD2 agrees at 7 bases. CDR3 length equals 16 residues. V was pared by 5 bases and J by 4 bases, with 11 bases of the junction left unmatched. CDR1 and CDR2 (germline): SGHNT, YENEEA. The CDR3 here is CASSPSGTTRYNEQFF. The CDR3 DNA is TGTGCCAGCAGCCCCTCCGGGACTACCCGATACAATGAGCAGTTCTTC. The full variable domain, completed using reference TRBV11-3 and TRBJ2-1, is EAGVVQSPRYKIIEKKQPVAFWCNPISGHNTLYWYLQNLGQGPELLIRYENEEAVDDSQLPKDRFSAERLKGVDSTLKIQPAELGDSAVYLCASSPSGTTRYNEQFFGPGTRLTVL.

This rearrangement joins TRBV7-3 to TRBJ2-1; TRBD1 is a possible D gene (5 bases). The ends were cut back, 5 bases at V and 0 bases at J, with 8 bases in the middle. Germline CDR1 and CDR2: SGHTA and FQGTGA. The CDR3 is 14 residues long. The CDR3 DNA reads as TGTGCCAGCAGCCCCAGGGTCTCCTACAATGAGCAGTTCTTC. It specifies CASSPRVSYNEQFF.

This chain joins TRBV2 and TRBJ2-2, with 11 positions matching TRBD2. This CDR3 has 17 residues. Germline CDR1 and CDR2: SNHLY and FYNNEI. With 6 bases clipped from V and 4 bases from J, the junction kept 10 bases outside the gene matches. CDR3 DNA sequence: TGTGCCAGCAGAGATAGACTAGCGGGGTCGGTCACCGGGGAGCTGTTTTTT. Translating gives CASRDRLAGSVTGELFF.

In its sample, this clone was seen once. The chain employs TRBV7-6 and TRBJ2-3; D is unclear. V lost 1 base and J lost 2, with 10 bases in between. Germline lookup yields CDR1 SGHVS and CDR2 FNYEAQ. The CDR3 has 15 residues. As DNA, the CDR3 is TGTGCCAGCAGCTTAGAGGCATCTACCACAGATACGCAGTATTTT. Its protein product is CASSLEASTTDTQYF. The full variable domain, with the rest looked up from reference TRBV7-6 and TRBJ2-3, is GAGVSQSPRYKVTKRGQDVALRCDPISGHVSLYWYRQALGQGPEFLTYFNYEAQQDKSGLPNDRFSAERPEGSISTLTIQRTEQRDSAMYRCASSLEASTTDTQYFGPGTRLTVL.

The rearrangement uses TRBV6-5 and TRBJ2-3; tentative D call: TRBD2 (5 bases). This CDR3 has 13 amino acids. Between the trimmed V and J ends, which lost 4 bases and 3 bases, there was a span of 8 bases. Germline CDR1 reads MNHEY; CDR2 reads SVGAGI. DNA of the CDR3: TGTGCCAGCAGTTCTCCGGGGACAGATACGCAGTATTTT. This gives the protein CASSSPGTDTQYF.

The chain carries TRBV5-4 and TRBJ1-1; 8 positions match TRBD1. From germline, CDR1 is SGHNT and CDR2 YYREEE (reference sequence). The trim removed 3 bases at V and 8 bases at J, leaving 3 bases unmatched. The CDR3 length is 12 residues. In DNA form, the CDR3 reads TGTGCCAGCAGCTCCGGGACAGGCGAAGCTTTCTTT. It encodes CASSSGTGEAFF.

The chain joins TRBV6-6 to TRBJ1-4; TRBD1 matches at 7 bases. This CDR3 spans 15 amino acids. V lost 7 bases to trimming and J lost 0 bases; unmatched junction nucleotides: 5. CDR1 MNHNY and CDR2 SVGAGI come from the germline V gene (reference sequence). The CDR3 reads CASIRGTATNEKLFF. In nucleotides, the CDR3 is TGTGCCAGCATCAGGGGGACTGCAACTAATGAAAAACTGTTTTTT.

The chain uses TRBV7-9 and TRBJ2-1; 8 nucleotides match TRBD2. Unmatched junction bases numbered 8, after V lost 0 bases and J lost 7 bases. This CDR3 region has 16 residues. Germline CDR1 SEHNR, CDR2 FQNEAQ (reference sequence). DNA for the CDR3: TGTGCCAGCAGCTTAGCGGGCGGGAGGCTTTTGAATGAGCAGTTCTTC. It specifies CASSLAGGRLLNEQFF.

This chain links TRBV7-6 with TRBJ1-2; D may be TRBD1 (5 bases). The CDR3 is 14 amino acids. Germline values: CDR1 SGHVS, CDR2 FNYEAQ. With 1 base removed from V and 5 bases from J, the gap between germline ends came to 11 bases. CDR3 DNA: TGTGCCAGCAGCTTAGGGGCAGGGTCTTATGGCTACACCTTC. It codes for CASSLGAGSYGYTF.

This chain joins TRBV10-2 and TRBJ1-1; D might be TRBD1 (6 bases). The CDR3 consists of 13 residues. V was pared by 7 bases and J by 5 bases, with 14 bases between. Germline V lookup: CDR1 WSHSY, CDR2 SAAADI. CDR3 nucleotides: TGCGCCAGCACCGAGGGGGGGAGGACTGAAGCTTTCTTT. Protein: CASTEGGRTEAFF.

This clone was observed once. The rearrangement links TRBV6-5 to TRBJ2-7, with TRBD1 matching 7 bases. Germline values: CDR1 MNHEY, CDR2 SVGAGI. V lost 7 bases, J lost 2 bases, and 8 bases stayed unmatched. CDR3 length equals 14 residues. For the CDR3, the DNA is TGTGCCAGCACTTCTAGGACAGGCCCCTACGAGCAGTACTTC. Its protein product is CASTSRTGPYEQYF.

The rearrangement uses TRBV7-8 and TRBJ1-5; TRBD1 agrees at 7 bases. This CDR3 comprises 15 residues. CDR1 is SGHVS and CDR2 is FQNEAQ in the germline V gene. After removal of 5 bases from V and 7 bases from J, the junction contained 11 bases not matched to a gene. CDR3 nucleotides: TGTGCCAGCAGCGGAAGGGCGACAGGGAGGCAGCCCCAGCATTTT. This encodes CASSGRATGRQPQHF.

The J gene is TRBJ2-3, the V gene TRBV19, with 13 bases fitting TRBD2. CDR1 is LNHDA and CDR2 is SQIVND in the germline V gene (reference sequence). The V segment lost 1 base and the J segment 0 bases; nucleotides outside the gene matches: 4. The CDR3 runs to 18 residues. The CDR3 reads CASSIGLAGGPSTDTQYF. The CDR3 region has the DNA TGTGCCAGTAGTATAGGACTAGCGGGGGGCCCTAGCACAGATACGCAGTATTTT.

The chain employs TRBV14 and TRBJ2-2, with 14 bases fitting TRBD2. The CDR3 has 17 amino acids. Germline V gene data show CDR1 as SGHDN and CDR2 as FVKESK. J was trimmed by 6 bases and V by 1 base; bases with no gene match: 4. CDR3 in amino acids: CASSQGLAGGPAGELFF. CDR3 DNA: TGTGCCAGCAGCCAAGGACTAGCGGGGGGGCCCGCCGGGGAGCTGTTTTTT.

The gene calls are TRBV18 and TRBJ2-5; D uncertain. The better agreement between TRBJ2-7 and the DNA end casts doubt on the J call. CDR1 is KGHSH, CDR2 LQKENI, per germline. The CDR3 contains 13 residues. As DNA, the CDR3 is TGTGCCAGCTCACCACTAGTTTCTTACGAGCAGTACTTC. Residues: CASSPLVSYEQYF.

The chain joins TRBV19 to TRBJ2-3; D may correspond to TRBD1 or TRBD2 (5 bases each). The CDR3 totals 15 residues. Trimming left V 3 bases short and J 1 base short, with 11 bases between. Germline CDR1 reads LNHDA; CDR2 reads SQIVND (reference sequence). The CDR3 DNA follows: TGTGCCAGTAGTATTGAGGGGCCGGGCACAGATACGCAGTATTTT. Protein product: CASSIEGPGTDTQYF.